The 15 T cell receptor beta chains presented below share a single source sample, sequenced in a study of CD8 T cells in Susac syndrome. The RNA, about 0.5 to 1 ug, was put through reverse transcription using random hexamers. TCRdb re-derived calls from the immunoSEQ multiplex PCR reads in MiXCR, one entry per CDR3 protein. The table includes 110,000 or so distinct CDR3 sequences, approximately 90% detected once. The sample taken for sequencing was CD8+ T cells from PBMCs. The receptors stem from a human donor in good health.

V gene TRBV7-3 combines with J gene TRBJ2-7; 9 bases match TRBD1. From germline, CDR1 is SGHTA and CDR2 FQGTGA. CDR3 length: 15 residues. J lost 5 bases, V lost 1 base, and 6 bases had no gene match. CDR3 bases: TGTGCCAGCAGCTTAAGGGGGACAGGGCCCCACGAGCAGTACTTC. Amino acid sequence: CASSLRGTGPHEQYF. The whole variable domain, remainder taken from reference TRBV7-3 and TRBJ2-7, is GAGVSQTPSNKVTEKGKYVELRCDPISGHTALYWYRQSLGQGPEFLIYFQGTGAADDSGLPNDRFFAVRPEGSVSTLKIQRTERGDSAVYLCASSLRGTGPHEQYFGPGTRLTVT.

The rearrangement uses TRBV6-5 and TRBJ1-6; no reliable D call. Trimming removed 4 bases at V and 13 bases at J, with 23 bases between. The CDR3 is 16 amino acids. The germline gives CDR1 MNHEY, CDR2 SVGAGI. CDR3 region: CASSSDTSAARPPLHF. The CDR3 DNA reads TGTGCCAGCAGTTCGGATACGTCGGCAGCCCGCCCGCCCCTCCACTTT.

Comments on this clonotype: A junction end diverges from the germline sequence, so it may reflect a read error. The chain combines TRBV7-7 with TRBJ2-3, with D possibly TRBD1 on 6 matching bases. Germline V gene lookup returns CDR1 SSHAT and CDR2 FNYEAQ (reference sequence). CDR3 length: 13 amino acids. Here the CDR3 reads CASSSTGSDTQYF. CDR3 DNA sequence: TGTGCTAGCAGCTCAACAGGGTCAGATACGCAGTATTTT.

This chain uses TRBV6-5 with TRBJ2-6; tentative D call: TRBD1 (5 bases). Germline CDR1 MNHEY, CDR2 SVGAGI. Trimming removed 0 bases from V and 0 bases from J, with 12 bases in between. The CDR3 has 18 residues. For the CDR3, the DNA is TGTGCCAGCAGTTACTCAACAGGTGCCCGCTCTGGGGCCAACGTCCTGACTTTC. This translates into CASSYSTGARSGANVLTF.

The V gene is TRBV25-1, the J gene TRBJ2-7, with TRBD1 matching 11 bases. J was trimmed by 5 bases and V by 8 bases; bases with no gene match: 5. This CDR3 has 13 amino acids. CDR1 is MGHDK, CDR2 SYGVNS, per germline. Here the CDR3 DNA reads TGTGCCAGCGAACCGGGACAGGGGGACGAGCAGTACTTC. Amino acid sequence: CASEPGQGDEQYF.

The gene calls are TRBV7-9 and TRBJ2-7; TRBD1 aligns across 10 bases. The germline CDR1 and CDR2 sequences are SEHNR and FQNEAQ (reference sequence). The CDR3 extends over 16 amino acids. V lost 4 bases to trimming and J lost 3 bases; unmatched junction nucleotides: 9. The CDR3 loop is CASSSTGTGVYYEQYF. CDR3 nucleotides: TGTGCCAGCAGCTCTACCGGGACAGGGGTATACTACGAGCAGTACTTC. Variable domain in full (rest from reference TRBV7-9 and TRBJ2-7): DTGVSQNPRHKITKRGQNVTFRCDPISEHNRLYWYRQTLGQGPEFLTYFQNEAQLEKSRLLSDRFSAERPKGSFSTLEIQRTEQGDSAMYLCASSSTGTGVYYEQYFGPGTRLTVT.

This rearrangement joins TRBV29-1 to TRBJ1-1; D remains unclear. V was clipped by 4 bases and J by 5 bases, with 14 bases between them. The CDR3 consists of 13 residues. Germline CDR1 and CDR2: SQVTM and ANQGSEA. Written as DNA, the CDR3 is TGCAGCGTTGTACGTGACCACGAGACTGAAGCTTTCTTT. Amino acids: CSVVRDHETEAFF. Together with reference TRBV29-1 and TRBJ1-1, the CDR3 gives the full variable domain: SAVISQKPSRDICQRGTSLTIQCQVDSQVTMMFWYRQQPGQSLTLIATANQGSEATYESGFVIDKFPISRPNLTFSTLTVSNMSPEDSSIYLCSVVRDHETEAFFGQGTRLTVV.

The gene calls are TRBV20-1 and TRBJ2-7; TRBD1 is a possible D gene (6 bases). V was clipped by 6 bases and J by 5 bases, with 11 bases between them. CDR3 length: 11 residues. Germline lookup yields CDR1 DFQATT and CDR2 SNEGSKA (reference sequence). The CDR3 nucleotides read TGCAGTGCCATAGACAGGAACGAGCAGTACTTC. It codes for CSAIDRNEQYF.

The chain links TRBV25-1 to TRBJ2-2; 9 nucleotides agree with TRBD1. CDR1 and CDR2 from the germline V gene are MGHDK and SYGVNS. V was pared by 6 bases and J by 2 bases, with 7 bases of the junction left unmatched. This CDR3 contains 16 residues. CDR3 sequence: CASSGWGQGNTGELFF. The CDR3 DNA reads TGTGCCAGCAGCGGGTGGGGACAGGGCAACACCGGGGAGCTGTTTTTT.

The chain joins TRBV20-1 to TRBJ1-1, with TRBD1 matching over 8 bases. Germline CDR1 reads DFQATT; CDR2 reads SNEGSKA (reference sequence). J gave up 1 base and V 3 bases, and 4 bases lay outside the gene matches. The CDR3 has 14 amino acids. This CDR3 reads CSASFQGANTEAFF. The CDR3 region has the DNA TGCAGTGCTAGTTTTCAGGGGGCGAACACTGAAGCTTTCTTT.

This chain joins TRBV5-1 and TRBJ1-5, with D perhaps matching TRBD1 (6 bases). The CDR3 is made up of 15 amino acids. Germline CDR1 is SGHRS and CDR2 is YFSETQ. V gave up 5 bases and J gave up 0 bases, with 12 bases separating them. CDR3 in DNA: TGCGCCAGCAGGCCGACAGGAGGTAGCAATCAGCCCCAGCATTTT. This codes for CASRPTGGSNQPQHF.

This chain connects TRBV9 to TRBJ2-2; 8 bases match TRBD2. From germline, CDR1 is SGDLS and CDR2 YYNGEE. Germline trimming cut 0 bases from V and 5 bases from J; bases unmatched to any gene: 9. This CDR3 has 17 residues. The CDR3 region has the DNA TGTGCCAGCAGCGTAGGACTCGCCGGGAGGGATACCGGGGAGCTGTTTTTT. Amino acid sequence: CASSVGLAGRDTGELFF.

The chain links TRBV6-2 or TRBV6-3 to TRBJ1-5; TRBD1 might be the D (5 bases). V was shortened by 6 bases and J by 7 bases, with 16 bases between the two germline ends. CDR1 and CDR2 from the germline V gene are MNHEY and SVGEGT. CDR3 length: 14 amino acids. CDR3 sequence: CASSNGRAGQPQHF. The CDR3 coding sequence is TGTGCCAGCAGCAACGGCAGGGCAGGCCAGCCCCAGCATTTT.

The chain has TRBV4-2 and TRBJ2-7; D gene unclear. CDR3 length: 14 residues. Germline-derived CDR1 and CDR2 are LGHNA and YNFKEQ. The V end lost 0 bases, the J end lost 2 bases, and 8 bases lay between the germline ends. This CDR3 is CASSQDSGPYEQYF. The CDR3 coding sequence is TGTGCCAGCAGCCAAGATTCAGGCCCCTACGAGCAGTACTTC.

This clonotype was observed a handful of times. The V call is TRBV19, the J call TRBJ1-1; D is unresolved. CDR1 is LNHDA and CDR2 is SQIVND in the germline V gene (reference sequence). V was cut by 0 bases and J by 0 bases, with 8 bases left in between. This CDR3 is 15 amino acids long. Here the CDR3 DNA reads TGTGCCAGTAGTATAGAATTCAGGATGAACACTGAAGCTTTCTTT. It yields the protein CASSIEFRMNTEAFF.